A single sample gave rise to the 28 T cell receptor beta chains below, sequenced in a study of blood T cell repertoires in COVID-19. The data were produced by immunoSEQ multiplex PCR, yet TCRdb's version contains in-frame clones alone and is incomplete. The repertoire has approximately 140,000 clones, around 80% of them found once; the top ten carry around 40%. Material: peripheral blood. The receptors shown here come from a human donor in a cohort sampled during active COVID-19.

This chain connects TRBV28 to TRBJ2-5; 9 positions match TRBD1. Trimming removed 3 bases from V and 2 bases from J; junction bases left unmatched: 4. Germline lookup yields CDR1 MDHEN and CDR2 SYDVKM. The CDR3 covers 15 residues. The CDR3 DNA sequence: TGTGCCAGCAGTTTGAGGGACAGGGAACAAGAGACCCAGTACTTC. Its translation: CASSLRDREQETQYF.

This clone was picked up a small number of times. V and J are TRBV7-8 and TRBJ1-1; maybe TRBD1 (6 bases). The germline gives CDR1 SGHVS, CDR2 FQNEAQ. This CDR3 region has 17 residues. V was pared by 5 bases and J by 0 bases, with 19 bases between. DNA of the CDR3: TGTGCCAGCAGCATGTCAGGGGTGTTTGTGCTGAACACTGAAGCTTTCTTT. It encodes CASSMSGVFVLNTEAFF.

CDR3: CASSYPSGGANQPQHF. The CDR3 nucleotides read TGTGCCAGCAGTTACCCGAGTGGAGGGGCCAATCAGCCCCAGCATTTT. V is TRBV6-2 or TRBV6-3 and J is TRBJ1-5, with a tentative D call TRBD1 (5 bases). Deletions cut 2 bases from V and 3 bases from J, with 14 bases between. The CDR3 length is 16 residues. Germline lookup yields CDR1 MNHEY and CDR2 SVGEGT.

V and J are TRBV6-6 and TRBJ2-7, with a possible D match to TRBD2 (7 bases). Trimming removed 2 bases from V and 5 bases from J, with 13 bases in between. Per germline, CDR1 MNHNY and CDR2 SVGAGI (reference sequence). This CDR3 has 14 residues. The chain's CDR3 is CASSYGGAPHEQYF. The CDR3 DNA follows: TGTGCCAGCAGTTACGGGGGGGCCCCCCACGAGCAGTACTTC.

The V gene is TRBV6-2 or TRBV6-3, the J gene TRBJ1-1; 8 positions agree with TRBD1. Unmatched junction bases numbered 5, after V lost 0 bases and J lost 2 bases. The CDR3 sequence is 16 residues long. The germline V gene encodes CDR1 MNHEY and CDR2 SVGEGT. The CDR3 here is CASSYSRTGINTEAFF. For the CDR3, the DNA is TGTGCCAGCAGTTACTCGAGGACAGGGATTAACACTGAAGCTTTCTTT.

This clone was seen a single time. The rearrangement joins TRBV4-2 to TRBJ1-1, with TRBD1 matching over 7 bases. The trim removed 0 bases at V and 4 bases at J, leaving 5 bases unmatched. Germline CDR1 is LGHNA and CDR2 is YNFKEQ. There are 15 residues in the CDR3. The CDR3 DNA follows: TGTGCCAGCAGCCAAGATCAGGGGGAGATCACTGAAGCTTTCTTT. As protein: CASSQDQGEITEAFF.

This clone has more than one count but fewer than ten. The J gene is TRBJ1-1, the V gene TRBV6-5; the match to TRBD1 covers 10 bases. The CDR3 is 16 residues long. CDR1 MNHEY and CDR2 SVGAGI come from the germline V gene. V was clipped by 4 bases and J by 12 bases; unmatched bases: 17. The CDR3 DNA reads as TGTGCCAGCAGTTCGACCGGGACAGGGGCCCCTGAGGGTACTTTCTTT. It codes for CASSSTGTGAPEGTFF.

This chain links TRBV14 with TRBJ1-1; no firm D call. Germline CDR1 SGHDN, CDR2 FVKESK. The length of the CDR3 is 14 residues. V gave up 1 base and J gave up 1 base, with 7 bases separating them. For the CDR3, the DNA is TGTGCCAGCAGCCAAGGGCTCAGGAACACTGAAGCTTTCTTT. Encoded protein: CASSQGLRNTEAFF.

The CDR3 here is CASSLGRSAQVSYEQYF. The CDR3, as DNA: TGTGCCAGCAGCTTAGGTCGATCGGCCCAGGTCTCCTACGAGCAGTACTTC. The chain carries TRBV11-2 and TRBJ2-7; unclear D gene. The CDR3 is 17 amino acids. Looked up from germline, CDR1 is SGHAT and CDR2 is FQNNGV. Trimming removed 1 base at V and 0 bases at J, with 16 bases between.

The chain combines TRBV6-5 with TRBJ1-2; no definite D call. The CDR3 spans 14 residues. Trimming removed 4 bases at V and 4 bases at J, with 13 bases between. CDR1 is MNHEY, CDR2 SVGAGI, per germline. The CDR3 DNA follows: TGTGCCAGCAGTTTCACCACCCCAGTCTATGGCTACACCTTC. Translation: CASSFTTPVYGYTF.

CDR3 nucleotide sequence: TGCGCCAGCAGGAGGGATTTAGTTTATGGCTACACCTTC. The encoded protein is CASRRDLVYGYTF. V is TRBV10-2 and J is TRBJ1-2; D is ambiguous. The CDR3 runs 13 residues. Germline V gives CDR1 WSHSY, CDR2 SAAADI. The ends were cut back, 6 bases at V and 5 bases at J, with 13 bases in the middle.

CDR3 region: CASSAHLTGGTEAFF. As DNA, the CDR3 is TGTGCCAGCAGCGCCCACTTAACAGGGGGCACTGAAGCTTTCTTT. The chain has TRBV7-2 and TRBJ1-1; the match to TRBD1 covers 8 bases. This CDR3 has 15 residues. Looked up from germline, CDR1 is SGHTA and CDR2 is FQGNSA. Germline trimming cut 5 bases from V and 4 bases from J; bases unmatched to any gene: 9.

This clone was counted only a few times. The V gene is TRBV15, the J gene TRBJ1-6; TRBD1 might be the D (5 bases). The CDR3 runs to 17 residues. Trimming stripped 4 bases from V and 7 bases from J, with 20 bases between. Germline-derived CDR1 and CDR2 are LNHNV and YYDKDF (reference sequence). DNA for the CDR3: TGTGCCACCAGCAACTGGGCAGGGATCGCTCTCAATTCACCCCTCCACTTT. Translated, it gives CATSNWAGIALNSPLHF.

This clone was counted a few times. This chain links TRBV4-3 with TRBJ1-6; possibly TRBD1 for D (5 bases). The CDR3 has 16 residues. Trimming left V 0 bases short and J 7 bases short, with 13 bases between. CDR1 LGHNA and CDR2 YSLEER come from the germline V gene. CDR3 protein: CASSQEGSRVNSPLHF. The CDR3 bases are TGCGCCAGCAGCCAAGAAGGTTCCAGGGTGAATTCACCCCTCCACTTT.

The CDR3 region has the DNA TGTGCCTGGACGGGTGGACAGAAGGGCAATCAGCCCCAGCATTTT. It translates to CAWTGGQKGNQPQHF. The chain joins TRBV30 to TRBJ1-5; weak D call: TRBD1 (6 bases). CDR1 and CDR2 (germline): GTSNPN, SVGIG (reference sequence). Trimming left V 4 bases short and J 2 bases short, with 15 bases between. The CDR3 consists of 15 residues. The entire variable domain, with the rest obtained from reference TRBV30 and TRBJ1-5, is as follows: SQTIHQWPATLVQPVGSPLSLECTVEGTSNPNLYWYRQAAGRGLQLLFYSVGIGQISSEVPQNLSASRPQDRQFILSSKKLLLSDSGFYLCAWTGGQKGNQPQHFGDGTRLSIL.

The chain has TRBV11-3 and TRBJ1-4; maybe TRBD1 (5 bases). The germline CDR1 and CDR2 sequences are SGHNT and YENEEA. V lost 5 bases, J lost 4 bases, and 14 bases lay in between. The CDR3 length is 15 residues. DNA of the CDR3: TGTGCCAGCAGCCCCCGGGGCGGGGGTAATGAAAAACTGTTTTTT. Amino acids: CASSPRGGGNEKLFF.

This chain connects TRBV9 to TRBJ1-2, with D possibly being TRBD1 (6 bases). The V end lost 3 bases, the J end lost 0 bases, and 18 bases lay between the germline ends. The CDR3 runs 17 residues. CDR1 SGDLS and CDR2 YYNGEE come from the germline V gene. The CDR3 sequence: CASSGPGQSTTNYGYTF. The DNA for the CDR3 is TGTGCCAGCAGCGGCCCCGGACAGTCAACGACTAACTATGGCTACACCTTC.

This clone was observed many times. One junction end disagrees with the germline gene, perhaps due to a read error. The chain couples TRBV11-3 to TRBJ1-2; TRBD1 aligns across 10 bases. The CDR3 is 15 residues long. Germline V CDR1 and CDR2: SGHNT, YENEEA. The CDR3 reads CASSVDRGLVYGYTF. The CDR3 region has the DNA TGTGCCAGCAGCGTAGACAGGGGGCTGGTCTATGGCTACACCTTC. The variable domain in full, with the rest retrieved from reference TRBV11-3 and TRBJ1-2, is EAGVVQSPRYKIIEKKQPVAFWCNPISGHNTLYWYLQNLGQGPELLIRYENEEAVDDSQLPKDRFSAERLKGVDSTLKIQPAELGDSAVYLCASSVDRGLVYGYTFGSGTRLTVV.

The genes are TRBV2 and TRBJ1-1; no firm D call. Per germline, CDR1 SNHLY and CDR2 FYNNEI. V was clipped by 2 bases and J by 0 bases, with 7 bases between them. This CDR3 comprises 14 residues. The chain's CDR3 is CASSENRVNTEAFF. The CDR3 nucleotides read TGTGCCAGCAGTGAAAACAGAGTGAACACTGAAGCTTTCTTT.

CDR3 sequence: CASSQGWDRDPYYEQYF. In DNA, the CDR3 is TGTGCCAGTAGTCAGGGGTGGGACAGGGATCCCTACTACGAGCAGTACTTC. The chain is built from TRBV19 and TRBJ2-7, with 9 bases fitting TRBD1. Germline values: CDR1 LNHDA, CDR2 SQIVND (reference sequence). The CDR3 totals 17 residues. Trimming at V came to 5 bases and at J to 3 bases, leaving 14 bases not matched to a gene. Filled out from reference TRBV19 and TRBJ2-7, the complete variable domain reads DGGITQSPKYLFRKEGQNVTLSCEQNLNHDAMYWYRQDPGQGLRLIYYSQIVNDFQKGDIAEGYSVSREKKESFPLTVTSAQKNPTAFYLCASSQGWDRDPYYEQYFGPGTRLTVT.

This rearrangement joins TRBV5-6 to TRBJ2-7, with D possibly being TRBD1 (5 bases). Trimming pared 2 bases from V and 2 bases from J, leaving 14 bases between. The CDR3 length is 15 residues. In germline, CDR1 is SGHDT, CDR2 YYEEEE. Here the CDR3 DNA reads TGTGCCAGCAGCTTTGGGCCAGGGCCGACCTACGAGCAGTACTTC. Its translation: CASSFGPGPTYEQYF. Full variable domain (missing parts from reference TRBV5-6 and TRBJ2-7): DAGVTQSPTHLIKTRGQQVTLRCSPKSGHDTVSWYQQALGQGPQFIFQYYEEEERQRGNFPDRFSGHQFPNYSSELNVNALLLGDSALYLCASSFGPGPTYEQYFGPGTRLTVT.

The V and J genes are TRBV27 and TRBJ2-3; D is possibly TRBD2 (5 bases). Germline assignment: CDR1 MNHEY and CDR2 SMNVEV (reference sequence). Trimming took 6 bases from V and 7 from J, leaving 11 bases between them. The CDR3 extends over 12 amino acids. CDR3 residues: CASSLRGNTQYF. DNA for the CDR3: TGTGCCAGCAGCCTCCGGGGAAATACGCAGTATTTT.

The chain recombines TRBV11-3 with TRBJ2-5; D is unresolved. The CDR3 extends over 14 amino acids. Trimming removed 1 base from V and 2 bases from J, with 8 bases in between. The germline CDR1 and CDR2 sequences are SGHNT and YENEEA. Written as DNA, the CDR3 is TGTGCCAGCAGCTTAGTCACAGCACAAGAGACCCAGTACTTC. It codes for CASSLVTAQETQYF.

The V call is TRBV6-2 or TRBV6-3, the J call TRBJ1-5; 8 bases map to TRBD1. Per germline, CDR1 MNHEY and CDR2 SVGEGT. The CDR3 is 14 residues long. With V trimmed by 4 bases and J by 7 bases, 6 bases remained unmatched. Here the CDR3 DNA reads TGTGCCAGCAGTTCCACAGGGGGGTGGCAGCCCCAGCATTTT. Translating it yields CASSSTGGWQPQHF.

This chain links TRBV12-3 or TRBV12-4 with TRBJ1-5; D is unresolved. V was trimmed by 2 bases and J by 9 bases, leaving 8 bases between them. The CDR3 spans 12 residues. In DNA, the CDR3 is TGTGCCAGCAGTTTACGTCCCGGGCCCCAGCATTTT. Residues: CASSLRPGPQHF.

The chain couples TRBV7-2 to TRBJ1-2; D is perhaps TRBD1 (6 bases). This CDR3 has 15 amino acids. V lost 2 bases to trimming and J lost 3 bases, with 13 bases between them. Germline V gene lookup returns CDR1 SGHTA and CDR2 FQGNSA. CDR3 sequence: CASSLTGKGDYGYTF. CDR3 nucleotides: TGTGCCAGCAGCTTAACAGGGAAGGGGGACTATGGCTACACCTTC. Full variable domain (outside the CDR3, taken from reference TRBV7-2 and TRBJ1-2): GAGVSQSPSNKVTEKGKDVELRCDPISGHTALYWYRQSLGQGLEFLIYFQGNSAPDKSGLPSDRFSAERTGGSVSTLTIQRTQQEDSAVYLCASSLTGKGDYGYTFGSGTRLTVV.

This CDR3 is CASSFTGVLRTEAFF. In DNA form, the CDR3 reads TGTGCCAGCAGCTTTACAGGGGTATTGAGAACTGAAGCTTTCTTT. The J gene is TRBJ1-1, the V gene TRBV13, with 7 bases identical to TRBD1. The CDR3 spans 15 residues. Looked up from germline, CDR1 is PRHDT and CDR2 is FYEKMQ (reference sequence). J gave up 5 bases and V 3 bases, and 9 bases lay outside the gene matches.

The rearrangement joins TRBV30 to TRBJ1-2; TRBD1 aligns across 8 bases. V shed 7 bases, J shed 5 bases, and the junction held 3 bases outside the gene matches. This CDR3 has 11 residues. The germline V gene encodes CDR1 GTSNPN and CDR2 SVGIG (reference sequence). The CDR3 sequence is CASQGAYGYTF. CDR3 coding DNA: TGTGCCTCTCAGGGGGCGTATGGCTACACCTTC.